The 21 T cell receptor beta chains reported below all come from one sample, sequenced in a study of T cell responses to AZD1222 COVID-19 vaccine. Sequencing used immunoSEQ multiplex PCR; TCRdb keeps in-frame clones, though not all of them. Of 110,000 to 150,000 clones in the sample, approximately 90% were seen once. The specimen comprised peripheral blood, sampled on day 0 of AZD1222 vaccination. These receptors were taken from an adult in good health.

This clone was detected a few times. The chain has TRBV5-4 and TRBJ2-1; 15 positions agree with TRBD2. The CDR3 totals 16 residues. CDR1 is SGHNT, CDR2 YYREEE, per germline (reference sequence). The ends lost 2 bases at V and 4 bases at J; junction bases unmatched: 1. The CDR3 nucleotides are TGTGCCAGCAGCTTCGGACTAGCGGGAGGGTACAATGAGCAGTTCTTC. This encodes CASSFGLAGGYNEQFF.

The gene calls are TRBV7-2 and TRBJ1-4; D perhaps matches TRBD1 (5 bases). CDR3 length: 14 amino acids. Trimming stripped 1 base from V and 3 bases from J, with 6 bases between. Germline loops: CDR1 SGHTA, CDR2 FQGNSA. The CDR3 sequence is CASSLETANEKLFF. The CDR3 nucleotides read TGTGCCAGCAGCTTAGAGACAGCTAATGAAAAACTGTTTTTT.

The V gene is TRBV24-1, the J gene TRBJ1-5; possible D gene TRBD1, 5 bases. The CDR3 covers 14 residues. Trimming shortened V by 5 bases and J by 6 bases, and 13 bases separated the two germline ends. The germline V gene has CDR1 KGHDR and CDR2 SFDVKD. CDR3 DNA sequence: TGTGCCACCAGTGGGGGGGGGTTCGGTCAGCCCCAGCATTTT. Its translation: CATSGGGFGQPQHF.

The chain joins TRBV4-1 to TRBJ2-5, with a possible D match to TRBD1 (6 bases). The CDR3 sequence is 15 residues long. V lost 2 bases and J lost 0, with 10 bases in between. Germline CDR1 and CDR2: MGHRA and YSYEKL. DNA for the CDR3: TGCGCCAGCAGCCAATCCACAGGGTACCAAGAGACCCAGTACTTC. Residues: CASSQSTGYQETQYF.

This rearrangement joins TRBV6-5 to TRBJ1-2; D gene uncertain. The germline CDR1 and CDR2 sequences are MNHEY and SVGAGI. This CDR3 is built from 15 residues. V was trimmed by 7 bases and J by 4 bases, leaving 19 bases between them. CDR3 nucleotides: TGTGCCAGCACGGAGGTTGCCTTACCGGTCTATGGCTACACCTTC. Residues: CASTEVALPVYGYTF.

The chain links TRBV3-1 (or the pseudogene TRBV3-2) to TRBJ1-5, with a possible D match to TRBD1 (6 bases). The CDR3 contains 19 residues. Deletions cut 0 bases from V and 0 bases from J, with 18 bases between. Germline-derived CDR1 and CDR2 are LGHDT and YNNKEL (reference sequence). The CDR3 region is CASSQDLPWGQVSNQPQHF. CDR3 nucleotides: TGTGCCAGCAGCCAAGATCTTCCGTGGGGGCAGGTTAGCAATCAGCCCCAGCATTTT.

The V call is TRBV13, the J call TRBJ2-1; D is possibly TRBD2 (6 bases). Germline lookup yields CDR1 PRHDT and CDR2 FYEKMQ (reference sequence). The CDR3 has 14 amino acids. The germline V and J ends were trimmed by 10 bases and 8 bases, with 21 bases remaining between them. CDR3 sequence: CATQRVPAVDEQFF. CDR3 nucleotide sequence: TGTGCCACCCAGCGGGTCCCAGCTGTGGATGAGCAGTTCTTC.

The chain combines TRBV19 with TRBJ1-2; D unclear. Germline V gene data show CDR1 as LNHDA and CDR2 as SQIVND (reference sequence). With 10 bases removed from V and 5 bases from J, the gap between germline ends came to 14 bases. This CDR3 is built from 12 residues. The CDR3 DNA sequence: TGTGCCACTGGAAGCCGGGGATATGGCTACACCTTC. Encoded protein: CATGSRGYGYTF.

The chain combines TRBV6-4 with TRBJ2-3; D may be TRBD1 (6 bases). The V end was cut by 5 bases, the J end by 1 base, with 13 bases between. Germline V lookup: CDR1 MRHNA, CDR2 SNTAGT. The CDR3 is 15 residues long. CDR3 protein: CASSSSTGGTDTQYF. In nucleotides, the CDR3 is TGTGCCAGCAGTTCCTCGACAGGAGGCACAGATACGCAGTATTTT.

The chain has TRBV19 and TRBJ1-3; 7 nucleotides match TRBD1. Germline V gene data show CDR1 as LNHDA and CDR2 as SQIVND (reference sequence). The length of the CDR3 is 15 residues. Losses at the gene ends were 6 bases for V and 0 bases for J; bases not matched to a gene: 5. The CDR3 region is CASSMTGHSGNTIYF. In DNA form, the CDR3 reads TGTGCCAGTAGCATGACAGGGCACTCTGGAAACACCATATATTTT.

The rearrangement links TRBV5-4 to TRBJ2-5; TRBD1 or TRBD2 may be the D gene (5 bases each). Germline assignment: CDR1 SGHNT and CDR2 YYREEE (reference sequence). The CDR3 totals 14 residues. Trimming took off 3 bases at V and 3 bases at J, with 12 bases between the two ends. The CDR3 DNA reads TGTGCCAGCAGCTCCCAGGGAGTGGAAGAGACCCAGTACTTC. Amino acids: CASSSQGVEETQYF.

The chain has TRBV6-4 and TRBJ1-5, with D unclear. The V end was cut by 2 bases, the J end by 0 bases, with 5 bases between. Germline V gene lookup returns CDR1 MRHNA and CDR2 SNTAGT. CDR3 length equals 14 residues. The DNA of the CDR3 is TGTGCCAGCAGTGACGAGTATAGCAATCAGCCCCAGCATTTT. Its translation is CASSDEYSNQPQHF.

This clone was counted a single time. The J gene is TRBJ1-6, the V gene TRBV6-6; 9 bases fit TRBD1. This CDR3 contains 14 residues. CDR1 is MNHNY and CDR2 is SVGAGI in the germline V gene (reference sequence). V dropped 4 bases and J dropped 7; count of bases not matched to a gene: 2. The CDR3 here is CASSLGQGNSPLHF. As DNA, the CDR3 is TGTGCCAGCAGTTTAGGACAGGGGAATTCACCCCTCCACTTT.

J is TRBJ1-1 and V is TRBV5-4, with a weak D call TRBD1 (6 bases). Germline CDR1 reads SGHNT; CDR2 reads YYREEE (reference sequence). The germline V and J ends were trimmed by 4 bases and 0 bases, with 13 bases remaining between them. The length of the CDR3 is 15 residues. The CDR3: CASSPSQGLNTEAFF. CDR3 nucleotide sequence: TGTGCCAGCAGCCCTTCACAGGGCCTGAACACTGAAGCTTTCTTT.

This clone was observed once. The V and J genes are TRBV6-1 and TRBJ2-1; TRBD2 agrees at 9 bases. V was clipped by 2 bases and J by 4 bases; unmatched bases: 3. Per germline, CDR1 MNHNS and CDR2 SASEGT. This CDR3 is 15 amino acids long. CDR3 residues: CASSENLAGYNEQFF. DNA for the CDR3: TGTGCCAGCAGTGAAAACCTAGCGGGGTACAATGAGCAGTTCTTC.

The CDR3 DNA reads as TGTGCCAGCAGCTTATCGGCCAGGGGGAATGAAAAACTGTTTTTT. It codes for CASSLSARGNEKLFF. The V and J genes are TRBV11-2 and TRBJ1-4; 7 positions agree with TRBD1. This CDR3 contains 15 residues. The germline V gene has CDR1 SGHAT and CDR2 FQNNGV. Trimming at V came to 2 bases and at J to 5 bases, leaving 5 bases not matched to a gene.

V usage is TRBV6-4 and J usage is TRBJ2-5, with D possibly being TRBD2 (5 bases). Trimming took off 4 bases at V and 5 bases at J, with 14 bases between the two ends. The V gene's germline CDR1 is MRHNA and CDR2 SNTAGT. The CDR3 contains 14 residues. CDR3 sequence reads: CASSATGESETQYF. The CDR3 region has the DNA TGTGCCAGCAGTGCCACCGGGGAGAGCGAGACCCAGTACTTC.

V gene TRBV7-2 combines with J gene TRBJ1-4; D possibly corresponds to TRBD1 (5 bases). Germline CDR1 reads SGHTA; CDR2 reads FQGNSA. Deletions cut 2 bases from V and 5 bases from J, with 9 bases between. The CDR3 length is 14 residues. Here the CDR3 reads CASSLFKGNEKLFF. As DNA, the CDR3 is TGTGCCAGCAGCTTATTTAAGGGGAATGAAAAACTGTTTTTT.

The rearrangement links TRBV5-6 to TRBJ1-6; TRBD1 matches 10 bases. In germline, CDR1 is SGHDT, CDR2 YYEEEE. The V gene end was trimmed by 5 bases and the J gene end by 5 bases; junction bases not matched to a gene: 4. The length of the CDR3 is 15 residues. CDR3 amino acids: CASRGQGLHNSPLHF. Here the CDR3 DNA reads TGTGCCAGCAGGGGACAGGGGCTGCATAATTCACCCCTCCACTTT.

This clone appeared a single time. The J gene is TRBJ1-5, the V gene TRBV9; a possible D gene is TRBD1 (5 bases). V lost 0 bases and J lost 0, with 13 bases in between. This CDR3 has 17 amino acids. The germline gives CDR1 SGDLS, CDR2 YYNGEE. CDR3 coding DNA: TGTGCCAGCAGCGTAGCTGCAGGGCGGTATAGCAATCAGCCCCAGCATTTT. This gives the protein CASSVAAGRYSNQPQHF.

The chain combines TRBV5-1 with TRBJ2-1; 13 nucleotides match TRBD2. The length of the CDR3 is 18 residues. Germline V CDR1 and CDR2: SGHRS, YFSETQ. V trimming: 4 bases; J trimming: 1 base; junction bases outside the gene matches: 8. The CDR3 DNA is TGCGCCAGCAGCAACTGGACTAGCGGGAGCTTGTCCTACAATGAGCAGTTCTTC. Translation: CASSNWTSGSLSYNEQFF.